This is a list of T cell receptor beta chains from one sample in a study of CD8 T cells in ankylosing spondylitis. TCRdb fed the 5' RACE reads into MiXCR, producing one record per CDR3 protein. The sample lists some 130,000 distinct CDR3 sequences; just under 7.5% were seen once. The sequencing sample was made of blood, either unsorted or a sorted T cell fraction (not recorded which). These receptors were taken from a female donor with ankylosing spondylitis or in good health (not recorded which). Both conserved end residues are part of each CDR3. The order of the fields is D gene, V gene, J gene, clone size, CDR3 protein, CDR3 DNA. The D gene is left open where the match is weak. Not all rows give a size; the values are once, few, many and, for expanded clones, a class.

.	TRBV20-1	TRBJ2-5	many	CSALQGAQETQYF	TGCAGTGCGCTACAGGGAGCCCAAGAGACCCAGTACTTC
TRBD1	TRBV5-1	TRBJ2-7	many	CASRRGQGVVEQYF	TGCGCCAGCAGACGGGGACAGGGGGTCGTCGAGCAGTACTTC
TRBD1	TRBV2	TRBJ2-2	.	CASTLLDRGSGELFF	TGTGCCAGCACTCTCTTGGACAGGGGATCCGGGGAGCTGTTTTTT
.	TRBV5-1	TRBJ1-1	many	CASSSGPDKNTEAFF	TGCGCCAGCAGCTCTGGTCCGGATAAGAACACTGAAGCTTTCTTT
TRBD2	TRBV6-2/TRBV6-3	TRBJ2-1	few	CASRPSGGALDNEQFF	TGTGCCAGCAGGCCTAGCGGGGGGGCCTTAGACAATGAGCAGTTCTTC
.	TRBV28	TRBJ1-1	many	CASSRGVPAAFF	TGTGCCAGCAGCCGCGGGGTGCCGGCAGCTTTCTTT
.	TRBV19	TRBJ1-5	many	CASSGPEGFGNQPQHF	TGTGCCAGTAGTGGGCCCGAGGGGTTCGGCAATCAGCCCCAGCATTTT
.	TRBV7-9	TRBJ1-3	.	CASSLFIGNPGNTIYF	TGTGCCAGCAGCTTGTTCATTGGAAACCCTGGAAACACCATATATTTT
.	TRBV6-6	TRBJ2-5	many	CASRGVVKETQYF	TGTGCCAGCAGGGGGGTTGTAAAAGAGACCCAGTACTTC
.	TRBV29-1	TRBJ2-3	.	CSVRPGADTQYF	TGCAGCGTTCGGCCGGGGGCAGATACGCAGTATTTT